One and the same sample provided the 7 T cell receptor beta chains below, sequenced in a study of blood T cell repertoires in COVID-19. Method: immunoSEQ multiplex PCR; TCRdb's copy keeps in-frame clones and lacks some. Here the sample spans some 120,000 clones, 60% to 80% being singletons. The sequenced sample was peripheral blood. These receptors came from a man between 60 and 75 years old with acute or convalescent COVID-19.

This clone was seen a few times. The chain has TRBV3-1 (or the pseudogene TRBV3-2) and TRBJ1-6; D is ambiguous. The V end lost 0 bases, the J end lost 0 bases, and 9 bases lay between the germline ends. This CDR3 region has 17 residues. Germline V CDR1 and CDR2: LGHDT, YNNKEL (reference sequence). As DNA, the CDR3 is TGTGCCAGCAGCCAAGACCCAGCTAGCTCCTATAATTCACCCCTCCACTTT. Residues: CASSQDPASSYNSPLHF.

The V gene is TRBV5-6, the J gene TRBJ1-5; TRBD1 agrees at 7 bases. Trimming removed 2 bases from V and 7 bases from J; junction bases left unmatched: 3. The CDR3 contains 13 residues. The germline V gene encodes CDR1 SGHDT and CDR2 YYEEEE. The CDR3 sequence: CASSFDREQPQHF. CDR3 sequence (DNA): TGTGCCAGCAGCTTCGACAGGGAACAGCCCCAGCATTTT.

The chain joins TRBV5-1 to TRBJ2-7; tentatively, D is TRBD2 (5 bases). Trimming removed 0 bases at V and 6 bases at J, with 10 bases between. The germline CDR1 and CDR2 sequences are SGHRS and YFSETQ. CDR3 size: 13 residues. CDR3 region: CASSLASRAEQYF. CDR3 sequence (DNA): TGCGCCAGCAGCTTGGCATCGAGGGCCGAGCAGTACTTC.

In its sample, this clone was seen many times. This chain joins TRBV7-8 and TRBJ2-1; 14 bases map to TRBD2. V shed 5 bases and J 4 bases; nucleotides not matched to a gene: 4. The CDR3 totals 16 residues. Germline V CDR1 and CDR2: SGHVS, FQNEAQ. CDR3 amino acids: CASSPRLAGGYNEQFF. The DNA of the CDR3 is TGTGCCAGCAGCCCTCGACTAGCGGGAGGGTACAATGAGCAGTTCTTC.

This chain links TRBV10-3 with TRBJ2-3; TRBD2 might be the D (6 bases). Germline CDR1 ENHRY, CDR2 SYGVKD. The CDR3 spans 15 residues. Trimming stripped 3 bases from V and 2 bases from J, with 12 bases between. The CDR3 bases are TGTGCCATCAGTGAATCGGGACTCTCCACAGATACGCAGTATTTT. This codes for CAISESGLSTDTQYF.

V is TRBV6-5 and J is TRBJ1-3; maybe TRBD1 (5 bases). The CDR3 covers 15 residues. V was clipped by 5 bases and J by 0 bases, with 11 bases between them. CDR1 and CDR2 (germline): MNHEY, SVGAGI. The CDR3 sequence: CASSLTENSGNTIYF. The CDR3 region has the DNA TGTGCCAGCAGTCTGACAGAGAACTCTGGAAACACCATATATTTT.

The chain is built from TRBV19 and TRBJ1-4; TRBD1 agrees at 7 bases. CDR1 and CDR2 (germline): LNHDA, SQIVND (reference sequence). The CDR3 spans 12 residues. J gave up 8 bases and V 5 bases, and 2 bases lay outside the gene matches. In DNA form, the CDR3 reads TGTGCCAGTAGTCACAGGGGAGAAAAACTGTTTTTT. Its protein product is CASSHRGEKLFF.